Below, one T cell receptor (beta chain) is given with its context. Its cognate antigen is unknown. This specimen comes from a study of cytomegalovirus exposure and HLA in healthy donors. Study at large: Of a few hundred genotyped donors, more than 70% clustered with self-reported Caucasian donors.

General study points: The study listed some 160 cytomegalovirus-associated TCR beta chains.

The CDR3 is 14 residues long. The V gene's germline CDR1 is MNHEY and CDR2 SVGAGI. The V segment lost 2 bases and the J segment 6 bases; nucleotides outside the gene matches: 3. PCR used 60 Vbeta primers and 13 Jbeta primers. Profiling relied on immunoSEQ multiplex PCR, and the TCRdb table lists in-frame clones only, not all of them. The sample holds some 170,000 clones, roughly 80% seen once. Material for sequencing was PBMCs. The sequence was collected from a middle-aged man in good health and CMV-seronegative. The chain uses TRBV6-5 and TRBJ2-5; 10 bases agree with TRBD2. The CDR3 loop reads CASSYPAGGQTQYF. CDR3 sequence (DNA): TGTGCCAGCAGTTACCCAGCGGGGGGGCAGACCCAGTACTTC.